These 28 T cell receptor beta chains were all obtained from the same sample, sequenced in a study of blood T cell repertoires in COVID-19 (dated by TCRdb to about 2020). Library method: the immunoSEQ multiplex PCR assay. TCRdb's version of the immuneACCESS table is confined to in-frame rearrangements and falls short of the full clone set. An unresolved V gene accounts for under half of the shortfall where checked; the remainder is of unknown origin. The sample table records approximately 240,000 clones; more than 75% of these occur just once. Roughly 2.8% of the sample lies in the top ten. Sequencing used peripheral blood. These receptors were collected from a man in his fifties who had recovered from COVID-19.

The chain recombines TRBV19 with TRBJ1-4; 9 nucleotides agree with TRBD1. This CDR3 has 16 residues. Trimming removed 3 bases from V and 7 bases from J; junction bases left unmatched: 9. Per germline, CDR1 LNHDA and CDR2 SQIVND (reference sequence). This CDR3 reads CASSIPGTGTSEKLFF. The CDR3 DNA reads TGTGCCAGTAGTATTCCGGGGACAGGGACCTCTGAAAAACTGTTTTTT.

J is TRBJ2-3 and V is TRBV14; no clear D. This CDR3 comprises 16 residues. Between the trimmed V and J ends, which lost 0 bases and 2 bases, there was a span of 12 bases. Germline lookup yields CDR1 SGHDN and CDR2 FVKESK. The CDR3 spells CASSQEIMSFTDTQYF. The DNA for the CDR3 is TGTGCCAGCAGCCAAGAAATAATGTCGTTCACAGATACGCAGTATTTT.

The chain carries TRBV2 and TRBJ1-3, with a tentative D call TRBD1 (6 bases). The germline CDR1 and CDR2 sequences are SNHLY and FYNNEI. V lost 5 bases, J lost 0 bases, and 11 bases lay in between. The CDR3 covers 15 residues. CDR3 sequence reads: CASSFRDTSGNTIYF. DNA for the CDR3: TGTGCCAGCAGTTTCCGGGACACCTCTGGAAACACCATATATTTT.

V usage is TRBV15 and J usage is TRBJ2-7; 7 bases are a match to TRBD2. With 3 bases clipped from V and 2 bases from J, the junction kept 1 base outside the gene matches. Per germline, CDR1 LNHNV and CDR2 YYDKDF (reference sequence). The CDR3 length is 13 residues. The chain's CDR3 is CATSSGGTYEQYF. CDR3 bases: TGTGCCACCAGCAGCGGGGGGACCTACGAGCAGTACTTC.

The V gene is TRBV19, the J gene TRBJ1-1; possible D gene TRBD1, 5 bases. The germline CDR1 and CDR2 sequences are LNHDA and SQIVND (reference sequence). The V gene lost 6 bases and the J gene lost 4 bases, with 18 bases spanning the gap. The length of the CDR3 is 15 residues. In nucleotides, the CDR3 is TGTGCCAGTAGACCGGGACTCGGGAGGAGCACTGAAGCTTTCTTT. Its translation is CASRPGLGRSTEAFF.

In DNA form, the CDR3 reads TGTGCCAGCAGCTTAGTAGCGGGTACCACAGATACGCAGTATTTT. As protein: CASSLVAGTTDTQYF. This chain links TRBV7-9 with TRBJ2-3; TRBD2 agrees at 7 bases. CDR1 SEHNR and CDR2 FQNEAQ come from the germline V gene (reference sequence). With V trimmed by 1 base and J by 2 bases, 3 bases remained unmatched. There are 15 residues in the CDR3.

The genes are TRBV11-2 and TRBJ1-4; tentatively, D is TRBD1 (6 bases). The CDR3 spans 13 residues. Germline V gene data show CDR1 as SGHAT and CDR2 as FQNNGV. V lost 4 bases and J lost 5, with 8 bases in between. CDR3 in amino acids: CASSSDRNEKLFF. The CDR3 nucleotides are TGTGCCAGCAGCTCAGACAGGAATGAAAAACTGTTTTTT.

The J gene is TRBJ2-3, the V gene TRBV30; 13 bases are shared with TRBD2. V dropped 5 bases and J dropped 8; count of bases not matched to a gene: 7. CDR3 size: 14 residues. From germline, CDR1 is GTSNPN and CDR2 SVGIG (reference sequence). CDR3 loop: CAWGGLAGVGTQYF. CDR3 DNA sequence: TGTGCCTGGGGTGGACTAGCGGGAGTAGGTACGCAGTATTTT.

There are a few counts of this clone. V is TRBV6-6 and J is TRBJ1-2; perhaps TRBD1 as D (5 bases). Germline V gives CDR1 MNHNY, CDR2 SVGAGI (reference sequence). This CDR3 region has 17 residues. V was trimmed by 5 bases and J by 2 bases, leaving 21 bases between them. For the CDR3, the DNA is TGTGCCAGCAGTCGATACGACAGCGACCTCAAAAACTATGGCTACACCTTC. Its translation is CASSRYDSDLKNYGYTF.

This chain uses TRBV30 with TRBJ2-4; 9 bases are shared with TRBD1. Trimming removed 2 bases from V and 6 bases from J; junction bases left unmatched: 5. Germline lookup yields CDR1 GTSNPN and CDR2 SVGIG (reference sequence). The CDR3 loop spans 14 amino acids. CDR3 nucleotides: TGTGCCTGGAGTAACCCGGGACAGGGAAACATTCAGTACTTC. Its translation: CAWSNPGQGNIQYF.

This clone appeared once. This chain links TRBV5-6 with TRBJ1-5, with 7 bases that match TRBD1. The CDR3 totals 17 residues. Germline V gene lookup returns CDR1 SGHDT and CDR2 YYEEEE. Trimming took 3 bases from V and 3 from J; bases not matched to a gene: 12. The CDR3 spells CASSSSRDRKYNQPQHF. The CDR3 bases are TGTGCCAGCAGCTCATCGAGGGACAGAAAGTACAATCAGCCCCAGCATTTT.

The rearrangement joins TRBV6-2 or TRBV6-3 to TRBJ1-4, with D perhaps matching TRBD1 (6 bases). Germline CDR1 is MNHEY and CDR2 is SVGEGT. Trimming cost V 2 bases and J 8 bases, with 15 bases left between them. The CDR3 spans 15 residues. The CDR3 DNA sequence: TGTGCCAGCAGTTACCCCGACAGGCGTTGGGAAAAACTGTTTTTT. It yields the protein CASSYPDRRWEKLFF.

V gene TRBV4-1 combines with J gene TRBJ1-2; D remains ambiguous. The CDR3 extends over 15 amino acids. The ends were cut back, 1 base at V and 4 bases at J, with 13 bases in the middle. CDR1 and CDR2 (germline): MGHRA, YSYEKL. DNA of the CDR3: TGCGCCAGCAGCCAAGCCCCCCAGGTACTCTATGGCTACACCTTC. The encoded protein is CASSQAPQVLYGYTF.

The rearrangement uses TRBV11-3 and TRBJ2-6; D is perhaps TRBD2 (6 bases). Germline loops: CDR1 SGHNT, CDR2 YENEEA. The CDR3 contains 17 residues. Trimming left V 4 bases short and J 0 bases short, with 13 bases between. The CDR3 loop reads CASSSRDGSSGANVLTF. The CDR3, as DNA: TGTGCCAGCAGCTCGAGGGACGGGAGCTCTGGGGCCAACGTCCTGACTTTC.

The chain uses TRBV5-1 and TRBJ2-5; 12 nucleotides match TRBD2. The V and J ends lost 0 bases and 4 bases, in that order; junction bases with no gene match: 7. CDR1 SGHRS and CDR2 YFSETQ come from the germline V gene. This CDR3 spans 17 amino acids. CDR3 nucleotide sequence: TGCGCCAGCAGCTTGGCCGGGCTAGCGGGAGGGAGAGAGACCCAGTACTTC. This encodes CASSLAGLAGGRETQYF.

The V gene is TRBV11-3, the J gene TRBJ2-3; 9 positions match TRBD1. V trimming: 4 bases; J trimming: 3 bases; junction bases outside the gene matches: 5. The CDR3 contains 15 residues. The germline gives CDR1 SGHNT, CDR2 YENEEA. The CDR3 region has the DNA TGTGCCAGCAGCTGGACAGGGGTGAGAACAGATACGCAGTATTTT. It codes for CASSWTGVRTDTQYF.

This clone is a singleton in its sample. The rearrangement links TRBV5-1 to TRBJ2-7, with D hard to call. The CDR3 loop spans 12 amino acids. The germline CDR1 and CDR2 sequences are SGHRS and YFSETQ. V was cut by 0 bases and J by 6 bases, with 7 bases left in between. CDR3 bases: TGCGCCAGCAGCTTGGGTAATCTCGAGCAGTACTTC. It codes for CASSLGNLEQYF.

CDR3 sequence: CASSLWTDYGYTF. The CDR3 region has the DNA TGTGCCAGCTCCCTTTGGACAGATTATGGCTACACCTTC. This chain links TRBV12-3 or TRBV12-4 with TRBJ1-2; a weak D match, TRBD1 (6 bases). The CDR3 runs 13 residues. V shed 8 bases and J shed 5 bases, with 15 bases lying between them.

The chain uses TRBV29-1 and TRBJ1-1, with TRBD1 identical over 7 bases. Germline loops: CDR1 SQVTM, CDR2 ANQGSEA. V lost 7 bases and J lost 6; bases outside the gene matches: 8. The CDR3 is 12 residues long. CDR3 coding DNA: TGCAGCGCCGACAGGGCTGGAGCTGAAGCTTTCTTT. Protein: CSADRAGAEAFF.

This chain links TRBV9 with TRBJ2-3; perhaps TRBD1 as D (5 bases). CDR1 SGDLS and CDR2 YYNGEE come from the germline V gene. V shed 3 bases and J shed 2 bases, with 16 bases lying between them. There are 16 residues in the CDR3. The CDR3 loop is CASSANVGLHTDTQYF. In nucleotides, the CDR3 is TGTGCCAGCAGCGCAAACGTGGGGCTCCACACAGATACGCAGTATTTT.

The genes are TRBV11-2 and TRBJ2-7; 13 positions agree with TRBD2. The CDR3 totals 16 residues. J gave up 7 bases and V 8 bases, and 14 bases lay outside the gene matches. The germline V gene has CDR1 SGHAT and CDR2 FQNNGV. The CDR3 sequence: CASSQTGLAGAREQYF. CDR3 bases: TGTGCCAGCTCGCAGACCGGACTAGCGGGAGCTAGGGAGCAGTACTTC.

V is TRBV7-2 and J is TRBJ2-3; 8 bases are a match to TRBD2. Germline CDR1 SGHTA, CDR2 FQGNSA. This CDR3 comprises 16 residues. With 1 base clipped from V and 0 bases from J, the junction kept 3 bases outside the gene matches. In nucleotides, the CDR3 is TGTGCCAGCAGCTTAGATAGCGGGACAAGCACAGATACGCAGTATTTT. Translated, it gives CASSLDSGTSTDTQYF.

The V call is TRBV18, the J call TRBJ1-2, with 9 bases aligning to TRBD1. Per the germline V gene, CDR1 is KGHSH and CDR2 is LQKENI. Unmatched junction bases numbered 6, after V lost 5 bases and J lost 8 bases. CDR3 length: 13 amino acids. The CDR3 DNA follows: TGTGCCAGCTCAACACAGGGGGCCGGGGGCTACACCTTC. This gives the protein CASSTQGAGGYTF.

The rearrangement links TRBV11-2 to TRBJ2-7; D is perhaps TRBD2 (5 bases). Trimming took off 3 bases at V and 3 bases at J, with 9 bases between the two ends. This CDR3 has 13 residues. Germline V gene data show CDR1 as SGHAT and CDR2 as FQNNGV. The CDR3 region is CASSFEGVYEQYF. DNA of the CDR3: TGTGCCAGCAGCTTCGAGGGCGTCTACGAGCAGTACTTC.

The V call is TRBV6-2 or TRBV6-3, the J call TRBJ1-1; 8 positions agree with TRBD1. The V and J ends lost 2 bases and 9 bases, in that order; junction bases with no gene match: 8. The CDR3 is made up of 14 amino acids. Germline CDR1 MNHEY, CDR2 SVGEGT. The CDR3 sequence is CASSYRSQGAKAFF. The CDR3 nucleotides are TGTGCCAGCAGTTACAGGTCCCAGGGGGCGAAAGCTTTCTTT.

This clone was found a few times. V gene TRBV28 combines with J gene TRBJ1-1; no clear D. The CDR3 has 15 residues. The germline V gene encodes CDR1 MDHEN and CDR2 SYDVKM. The germline V and J ends were trimmed by 6 bases and 4 bases, with 18 bases remaining between them. CDR3 nucleotides: TGTGCCAGCAGGAGCACGACCCCTCGAGGCACTGAAGCTTTCTTT. Its protein product is CASRSTTPRGTEAFF.

This sequence joins TRBV6-6 and TRBJ2-3, with D tentatively TRBD1 (5 bases). CDR3 length: 11 residues. The V gene's germline CDR1 is MNHNY and CDR2 SVGAGI (reference sequence). Trimming removed 7 bases at V and 6 bases at J, with 8 bases between. The CDR3 sequence: CASTYRDTQYF. CDR3 DNA: TGTGCCAGCACCTACAGGGATACGCAGTATTTT.

V is TRBV7-9 and J is TRBJ2-3; 7 nucleotides agree with TRBD1. Germline assignment: CDR1 SEHNR and CDR2 FQNEAQ (reference sequence). This CDR3 contains 13 residues. The junction had 0 bases not matched to a gene; V was cut back by 2 bases and J by 4 bases. The CDR3 region is CASSLTGADTQYF. The CDR3 DNA reads as TGTGCCAGCAGCTTAACAGGGGCAGATACGCAGTATTTT.